Each of the 15 T cell receptor beta chains below was sequenced from the same sample in a study of blood T cell repertoires in COVID-19. Using immunoSEQ multiplex PCR, the repertoire was profiled, and TCRdb retains in-frame clones only, with some absent. The data hold about 160,000 clones, with approximately 81% observed a single time. The sequenced sample was PBMCs or T cells enriched from blood (not recorded which). Receptors originate from a woman aged 45-60 years who had recovered from COVID-19.

V is TRBV12-5 and J is TRBJ1-2; unclear D gene. The germline V gene encodes CDR1 LGHNT and CDR2 FRNRAP. V was shortened by 7 bases and J by 8 bases, with 11 bases between the two germline ends. The CDR3 covers 11 residues. The CDR3 nucleotides read TGTGCTAGTGTTCTCCCCGGGGGCTACACCTTC. This gives the protein CASVLPGGYTF.

The gene calls are TRBV4-3 and TRBJ1-2; D is undetermined. CDR1 is LGHNA and CDR2 is YSLEER in the germline V gene. Trimming took 0 bases from V and 4 from J, leaving 12 bases between them. The CDR3 is 15 amino acids. CDR3 nucleotide sequence: TGCGCCAGCAGCCAAGATATGGAAGGGAGCTATGGCTACACCTTC. It translates to CASSQDMEGSYGYTF.

This clone came up a few times. The chain links TRBV10-1 to TRBJ1-2; D call uncertain. V was trimmed by 7 bases and J by 8 bases, leaving 14 bases between them. The CDR3 runs 12 residues. The germline gives CDR1 WNHNN, CDR2 SYGVQD (reference sequence). CDR3 residues: CASKGPEGGYTF. CDR3 nucleotides: TGCGCCAGCAAAGGCCCGGAGGGCGGCTACACCTTC.

The chain has TRBV4-3 and TRBJ1-2; TRBD1 matches 8 bases. J was trimmed by 4 bases and V by 3 bases; bases with no gene match: 16. Looked up from germline, CDR1 is LGHNA and CDR2 is YSLEER. The CDR3 length is 18 residues. The CDR3 sequence: CASSQRSGGSGTGYGYTF. CDR3 nucleotides: TGCGCCAGCAGCCAGAGATCAGGGGGCTCCGGGACGGGCTATGGCTACACCTTC.

This clone is classed as medium-sized. The V and J genes are TRBV9 and TRBJ2-1, with 7 bases lining up with TRBD2. CDR1 SGDLS and CDR2 YYNGEE come from the germline V gene. The J segment lost 3 bases and the V segment lost 0 bases, leaving 3 bases of the junction unmatched. CDR3 size: 15 residues. This CDR3 reads CASSVASGLYNEQFF. The CDR3 nucleotides read TGTGCCAGCAGCGTAGCTAGCGGACTCTACAATGAGCAGTTCTTC.

The gene calls are TRBV5-4 and TRBJ2-7; D unresolved. V was clipped by 5 bases and J by 4 bases, with 19 bases between them. The germline V gene has CDR1 SGHNT and CDR2 YYREEE (reference sequence). This CDR3 contains 15 residues. The CDR3 reads CASSLDLAPAYEQYF. The CDR3 region has the DNA TGTGCCAGCAGTCTCGATTTGGCTCCTGCTTACGAGCAGTACTTC.

This clone has a single count. The genes are TRBV28 and TRBJ1-2; D is perhaps TRBD1 (6 bases). This CDR3 is built from 14 residues. Germline V gene data show CDR1 as MDHEN and CDR2 as SYDVKM. V shed 3 bases and J shed 4 bases, with 12 bases lying between them. CDR3 protein: CASSFAGAIYGYTF. The DNA of the CDR3 is TGTGCCAGCAGTTTCGCAGGGGCCATCTATGGCTACACCTTC.

The chain carries TRBV2 and TRBJ1-6, with 8 bases that match TRBD1. J gave up 7 bases and V 8 bases, and 10 bases lay outside the gene matches. CDR1 is SNHLY, CDR2 FYNNEI, per germline. The CDR3 spans 15 residues. The CDR3 nucleotides read TGTGCCAGCCGACGTCCTGGACAGGGAAATTCACCCCTCCACTTT. Translation: CASRRPGQGNSPLHF.

The V and J genes are TRBV5-1 and TRBJ1-4, with 8 positions matching TRBD1. Germline CDR1 and CDR2: SGHRS and YFSETQ. V lost 0 bases to trimming and J lost 3 bases; unmatched junction nucleotides: 4. This CDR3 is built from 16 residues. CDR3 nucleotides: TGCGCCAGCAGCTTGGGACAGGGGCTCTCTAATGAAAAACTGTTTTTT. Its protein is CASSLGQGLSNEKLFF.

V is TRBV11-2 and J is TRBJ2-2; 9 bases line up with TRBD2. V was clipped by 5 bases and J by 4 bases; unmatched bases: 5. The CDR3 length is 15 residues. Per the germline V gene, CDR1 is SGHAT and CDR2 is FQNNGV. CDR3 amino acids: CASSHSGGRTGELFF. DNA of the CDR3: TGTGCCAGCAGCCATAGCGGGGGTCGCACCGGGGAGCTGTTTTTT. Full variable domain (outside the CDR3, taken from reference TRBV11-2 and TRBJ2-2): EAGVAQSPRYKIIEKRQSVAFWCNPISGHATLYWYQQILGQGPKLLIQFQNNGVVDDSQLPKDRFSAERLKGVDSTLKIQPAKLEDSAVYLCASSHSGGRTGELFFGEGSRLTVL.

This clone was counted once. The chain combines TRBV27 with TRBJ2-7, with TRBD1 identical over 8 bases. CDR3 length equals 16 residues. In germline, CDR1 is MNHEY, CDR2 SMNVEV (reference sequence). V dropped 5 bases and J dropped 2; count of bases not matched to a gene: 11. The CDR3 region has the DNA TGTGCCAGCAGTAGGGGAACCGGGACAGGCACCTACGAGCAGTACTTC. Its translation: CASSRGTGTGTYEQYF.

The V and J genes are TRBV5-1 and TRBJ2-7; 7 positions agree with TRBD2. Germline-derived CDR1 and CDR2 are SGHRS and YFSETQ. The CDR3 extends over 13 amino acids. The V gene end was trimmed by 2 bases and the J gene end by 4 bases; junction bases not matched to a gene: 3. DNA of the CDR3: TGCGCCAGCAGCTTTGCTAGCGGTTACGAGCAGTACTTC. Translation: CASSFASGYEQYF.

The sample holds one count of this clone. V is TRBV24-1 and J is TRBJ2-5, with 12 bases lining up with TRBD1. The germline V gene encodes CDR1 KGHDR and CDR2 SFDVKD. The CDR3 consists of 18 residues. Losses at the gene ends were 6 bases for V and 3 bases for J; bases not matched to a gene: 13. DNA of the CDR3: TGTGCCACCAGTCCGGGACAGGGGGCCGCTAGGCCAAAAGAGACCCAGTACTTC. Amino acid sequence: CATSPGQGAARPKETQYF.

The table lists this clone with a count of one. CDR3 in amino acids: CASSMGQGGFGEKLFF. The CDR3 DNA sequence: TGTGCCAGTAGTATGGGGCAGGGGGGTTTCGGTGAAAAACTGTTTTTT. This chain joins TRBV19 and TRBJ1-4, with TRBD1 identical over 7 bases. CDR1 LNHDA and CDR2 SQIVND come from the germline V gene (reference sequence). V gave up 3 bases and J gave up 7 bases; unmatched junction bases: 11. CDR3 length: 16 residues.

J is TRBJ1-2 and V is TRBV6-5, with 9 bases identical to TRBD1. The germline V gene has CDR1 MNHEY and CDR2 SVGAGI. The CDR3 extends over 14 amino acids. Trimming took 7 bases from V and 7 from J; bases not matched to a gene: 10. The CDR3, as DNA: TGTGCCAGCAAAATAACAGGGGGCGGAGGTGGCTACACCTTC. Amino acids: CASKITGGGGGYTF.